This T cell receptor beta chain came from a study of blood T cells in healthy people across ages. A second PCR, run for about 6 to 11 cycles, used a sample-barcoded 5' primer plus a J-beta primer mix. Via MiXCR, TCRdb re-called the 5' RACE reads, giving one row per CDR3 protein. The repertoire consists of 850,000 to 1,000,000 distinct CDR3 sequences, with around 49% occurring once and the leading ten covering 13%. Sample donors were healthy Caucasian individuals that came from Russia, aged roughly 6 to 100. The authors drew about 9.5 milliliters of peripheral blood from each donor. This clonotype was counted a few times. The CDR3 covers 15 residues. V lost 1 base, J lost 0 bases, and 8 bases lay in between.

The sample taken for sequencing was blood. V is TRBV12-3 or TRBV12-4 and J is TRBJ2-3; possibly TRBD1 for D (5 bases). The receptor was isolated from a man between 25 and 39 years old in good health. The CDR3 is CASSLDRQSTDTQYF. The DNA for the CDR3 is TGTGCCAGCAGTTTAGACAGGCAGAGCACAGATACGCAGTATTTT.